These T cell receptor beta chains were read from a single sample in a study of shared clonotypes between healthy human individuals. Using immunoSEQ multiplex PCR, the repertoire was profiled, and TCRdb retains in-frame clones only, with some absent. Of some 2,100,000 clones listed, roughly 91% were seen once; the top ten hold approximately 1.7%. The source material was naive CD8+ T cells from PBMCs. Source of these receptors: a man younger than 30 in good health. Some clones in this sample may be carry-over from other donors' samples. Both conserved end residues are trimmed from each CDR3. A D gene is named only where the DNA matches it firmly. Size is stated for part of the rows, as once, few or many counts, or as a class when the clone is expanded.

d_call	v_call	clone_size	j_call	cdr3_aa
NA	TRBV4-3	NA	TRBJ1-5	ASSQVLDDNQPQH
TRBD2	TRBV9	NA	TRBJ2-3	ASSVAGGPDTQY
NA	TRBV6-1	once	TRBJ1-6	ASSEWVSSPLH
TRBD1	TRBV9	NA	TRBJ1-2	ASSDRGVSGYT
NA	TRBV13	NA	TRBJ2-3	ASSLGTTDTQY
NA	TRBV11-2	NA	TRBJ1-5	ASSLDGNYQPQH
TRBD2	TRBV6-6	NA	TRBJ2-5	ASSRLAGARETQY
NA	TRBV30	few	TRBJ1-1	AWMEHPGTEAF
NA	TRBV6-5	NA	TRBJ1-5	ASRISGGHQPQH
TRBD2	TRBV6-1	many	TRBJ2-3	ASTPLAGGTDTQY
NA	TRBV7-2	NA	TRBJ1-1	ASSLLASMNTEAF
TRBD1	TRBV27	NA	TRBJ1-4	ASSQGTGLNEKLF
NA	TRBV7-8	NA	TRBJ1-2	ASSLVPSARGPNYGYT
TRBD2	TRBV6-5	NA	TRBJ2-7	ASSPGTSRAYEQY
NA	TRBV27	NA	TRBJ2-7	ASSFSFGTSTYEQY
NA	TRBV5-6	NA	TRBJ1-1	ASSLEAGSTEAF
NA	TRBV13	NA	TRBJ1-1	ASSFQGNTEAF
NA	TRBV10-2	NA	TRBJ2-3	ASSGLRTDTQY
NA	TRBV27	NA	TRBJ1-2	ASSREGRGYT
TRBD2	TRBV11-2	NA	TRBJ2-7	ASSLGLAGTPYEQY
TRBD2	TRBV7-9	NA	TRBJ2-1	ASSLGGLAGVGNEQF
NA	TRBV9	NA	TRBJ1-1	ASSVSGVFTEAF
TRBD1	TRBV7-9	NA	TRBJ2-6	ASSAPGQGDSGANVLT
TRBD1	TRBV28	NA	TRBJ1-2	ASSFAGGGSGYT
NA	TRBV27	NA	TRBJ2-7	ASSSYSQGYEQY
TRBD1	TRBV11-2	NA	TRBJ2-7	ASSWDSTYEQY
NA	TRBV6-1	NA	TRBJ1-1	ASSEGRMNTEAF
NA	TRBV6-1	NA	TRBJ2-7	ATNGGYSSYEQY
TRBD2	TRBV4-3	NA	TRBJ2-7	ASSQGGTSGYEQY
NA	TRBV5-4	NA	TRBJ2-7	ASSLGSAPEQY
NA	TRBV25-1	NA	TRBJ2-2	ASTPGGGDTGELF
NA	TRBV27	NA	TRBJ2-4	ASSGGGGIQY
NA	TRBV28	few	TRBJ1-2	ASSFPQVYGYT
NA	TRBV7-9	NA	NA	ASSGPPDSYEQY
NA	TRBV2	NA	TRBJ2-4	ASSEALRDTPPLIIQY
NA	TRBV4-2	once	TRBJ2-7	ASSHGVERESYEQY
NA	TRBV27	few	TRBJ1-5	ASSLFGDQPQH
TRBD2	TRBV27	NA	TRBJ2-7	ASRIGQSGAYEQY
NA	TRBV27	NA	TRBJ2-2	ASSPRTGVKTGELF
TRBD2	TRBV7-9	NA	TRBJ2-1	ASSSGTTTYNEQF
TRBD1	TRBV7-2	NA	TRBJ1-2	ASSSRGTEHNYGYT
NA	TRBV4-2	NA	TRBJ1-2	ASSQDSLRELNYGYT
NA	TRBV7-8	NA	TRBJ2-1	ASSSAGYNEQF
TRBD2	TRBV14	NA	TRBJ2-5	ASSQDPTSGSLETQY
TRBD1	TRBV7-3	NA	TRBJ2-1	ASSTRDRTNEQF
TRBD1	TRBV15	NA	TRBJ2-7	ATSRLGGVEQY
NA	TRBV6-5	few	TRBJ1-2	ASSWDTGASYT
TRBD1	TRBV4-1	NA	TRBJ1-1	ASSPSTGLNTEAF
TRBD2	TRBV19	NA	TRBJ2-1	ASKKREGRLDEQF
TRBD1	TRBV15	NA	TRBJ2-5	ATSRTRQGIWSETQY
TRBD1	TRBV9	NA	TRBJ2-3	ASSVGLPGQGVIDTQY
TRBD2	TRBV9	NA	TRBJ2-7	ASSVASGGSYEQY
NA	TRBV7-2	NA	TRBJ2-7	ASSFLQGYEQY
NA	TRBV4-1	NA	TRBJ1-1	ASSPPPPPGRRLNTEAF
NA	TRBV7-9	NA	TRBJ1-2	ASSLLEENYGYT
NA	TRBV5-8	NA	TRBJ2-1	ASSLGSLGGGYTDEQF
TRBD1	TRBV7-6	NA	TRBJ1-1	ASSFGDRRNTEAF
TRBD1	TRBV4-2	NA	TRBJ1-1	ASSQETGWFEAF
NA	TRBV14	NA	TRBJ1-1	ASSQDPMKSGSWNTEAF